Listed below are T cell receptor beta chains from one sample, sequenced in a study of cytomegalovirus exposure and HLA in healthy donors. Produced via immunoSEQ multiplex PCR; TCRdb's table is partial and in-frame only. The profile shows some 40,000 clones, 81% of them singletons. The sequenced material came from PBMCs. The receptor source for this set is a man aged 50 to 59 in good health and CMV-seronegative. Both conserved end residues are part of each CDR3. A D gene is named only where the DNA matches it firmly. Clone size appears in some rows only: once, few, many, or a class for an expanded clone.

clone_size	d_call	j_call	v_call	cdr3_nt	cdr3_aa
-	TRBD2	TRBJ2-1	TRBV7-6	TGTGCCAGCAGCTCATCGGGACTAGCGGGAGATGAGCAGTTCTTC	CASSSSGLAGDEQFF
-	-	TRBJ1-2	TRBV15	TGTGCCACCAGCAGAGAGGATAAGGGGGGCTACACCTTC	CATSREDKGGYTF
once	TRBD1	TRBJ2-7	TRBV5-6	TGTGCCAGCAGCTTAGGGACAGTCTACGAGCAGTACTTC	CASSLGTVYEQYF
-	TRBD1	TRBJ1-2	TRBV2	TGTGCCAGCACCTTACAGGGGACCTACTATGGCTACACCTTC	CASTLQGTYYGYTF
-	TRBD1	TRBJ1-1	TRBV6-6	TGTGCCAGCAGTTACGGACAGGGAATAGAAGCTTTCTTT	CASSYGQGIEAFF
-	-	TRBJ1-3	TRBV14	TGTGCCAGCAGCCCTCTGGGTCCCGCGGCTGGAAACACCATATATTTT	CASSPLGPAAGNTIYF
-	-	TRBJ1-2	TRBV9	TGTGCCAGCAGCCTCTCGTCGGGGTACAACTATGGCTACACCTTC	CASSLSSGYNYGYTF
-	TRBD1	TRBJ2-5	TRBV6-1	TGTGCCAGCAGTGATTCCGGGACAGGGGAAGAGACCCAGTACTTC	CASSDSGTGEETQYF
-	TRBD2	TRBJ2-7	TRBV11-1	TGTGCCAGCAGCTTAGAGCCTAGCGGGGGCACCGAGCAGTACTTC	CASSLEPSGGTEQYF
-	-	TRBJ1-1	TRBV6-1	TGTGCCAGCTCCCCCCAGGGACTCTCCACTGAAGCTTTCTTT	CASSPQGLSTEAFF
few	TRBD1	TRBJ2-5	TRBV27	TGTGCCAGTCTACAGCTGTGGAGACAGGGGATTATGAAAAAGACCCAGTACTTC	CASLQLWRQGIMKKTQYF
-	TRBD1	TRBJ2-1	TRBV5-5	TGTGCCAGCAGCACAAGACAGGGGTTCTACAATGAGCAGTTCTTC	CASSTRQGFYNEQFF
once	TRBD2	TRBJ2-3	TRBV5-1	TGCGCCAGCAGCTTGGCCGGGGCTAGCGGGACAGATACGCAGTATTTT	CASSLAGASGTDTQYF
-	TRBD1	TRBJ1-2	TRBV27	TGTGCCAGCAGTCCCCATACAGGGGTAGGACGCGGCTACACCTTC	CASSPHTGVGRGYTF
-	-	TRBJ1-6	TRBV7-2	TGTGCCAGCAGCTTAGGAAACCAGGGGACCCTCCACTTT	CASSLGNQGTLHF
-	-	TRBJ1-2	TRBV7-9	TGTGCCAGCAGCTTAAGTTCCGACACAGGCCTTAACTATGGCTACACCTTC	CASSLSSDTGLNYGYTF
-	-	TRBJ2-5	TRBV5-4	TGTGCCAGCAGCTTGGGTGGGGCAGCCCAAGAGACCCAGTACTTC	CASSLGGAAQETQYF
few	-	TRBJ2-6	TRBV28	TGTGCCAGCAGTTTATTCTACGACTCACGCTCTGGGGCCAACGTCCTGACTTTC	CASSLFYDSRSGANVLTF
-	-	TRBJ2-3	TRBV9	TGTGCCAGCAGCGTATCCACAGCGGCTTTCACAGATACGCAGTATTTT	CASSVSTAAFTDTQYF
-	-	TRBJ1-1	TRBV7-2	TGTGCCAGCAGCTTGGGGGGGCTTAGGGCGAACACTGAAGCTTTCTTT	CASSLGGLRANTEAFF
-	-	TRBJ1-2	TRBV21-1	TGTGCCAGCAGCAATGGGACAACGGGAATCGGCTACACCTTC	CASSNGTTGIGYTF
-	-	TRBJ2-7	TRBV2	TGTGCCAGCAGTGAAAAGACAGCGCGGGGTCAACGCGAGCAGTACTTC	CASSEKTARGQREQYF
-	-	TRBJ1-1	TRBV6-5	TGTGCCAGTAAGGGGGATACTGAAGCTTTCTTT	CASKGDTEAFF
-	TRBD2	TRBJ2-2	TRBV4-3	TGCGCCAGCAGCCAAGGAGATGGGGGAGGGCGCACCGGGGAGCTGTTTTTT	CASSQGDGGGRTGELFF
-	-	TRBJ2-5	TRBV15	TGTGCCACCAGCATCGGGGGGCGGGAGACCCAGTACTTC	CATSIGGRETQYF
-	-	TRBJ1-2	TRBV6-5	TGTGCCAGCAGTTATGCAGGGTTTCGGGGCTACACCTTC	CASSYAGFRGYTF
-	-	TRBJ2-7	TRBV19	TGTGCCAGTAGTATCGGGATGGGGTCCTACGAGCAGTACTTC	CASSIGMGSYEQYF
-	TRBD1	TRBJ1-5	TRBV6-1	TGTGCCAGCAGTCTAGACAGGGGGTATCAGCCCCAGCATTTT	CASSLDRGYQPQHF
-	TRBD2	TRBJ2-5	TRBV5-1	TGCGCCAGTTGCAAAGATAGCGGGGGCCAAGAGACCCAGTACTTC	CASCKDSGGQETQYF
-	TRBD2	TRBJ2-3	TRBV29-1	TGCAGCGTTGATGGCTTGACAGGGACGGGACTAGCAGGCGATACGCAGTATTTT	CSVDGLTGTGLAGDTQYF
-	-	TRBJ2-3	TRBV4-3	TGCGCCAGCAGCCCTATTCCGGGACAAAGCGCAGATACGCAGTATTTT	CASSPIPGQSADTQYF
-	-	TRBJ2-1	TRBV9	TGTGCCAGCAGCGTAGAATACCCCCCCCACAGGAGCTCCTACAATGAGCAGTTCTTC	CASSVEYPPHRSSYNEQFF
-	-	TRBJ2-3	TRBV27	TGTGCCAGCAGTTTATCGCTCAGGTACACAGATACGCAGTATTTT	CASSLSLRYTDTQYF